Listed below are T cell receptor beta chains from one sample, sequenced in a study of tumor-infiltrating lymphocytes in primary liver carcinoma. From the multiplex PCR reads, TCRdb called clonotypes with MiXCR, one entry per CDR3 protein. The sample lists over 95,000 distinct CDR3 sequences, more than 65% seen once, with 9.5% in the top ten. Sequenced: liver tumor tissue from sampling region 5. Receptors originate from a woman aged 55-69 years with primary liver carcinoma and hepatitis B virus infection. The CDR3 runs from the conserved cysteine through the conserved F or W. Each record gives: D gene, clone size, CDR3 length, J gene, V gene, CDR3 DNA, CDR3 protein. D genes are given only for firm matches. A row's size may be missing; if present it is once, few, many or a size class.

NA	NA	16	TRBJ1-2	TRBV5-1	TGCGCCAGCAGCTTTGGGTCTGGCTTAGGGGGCTATGGCTACACCTTC	CASSFGSGLGGYGYTF
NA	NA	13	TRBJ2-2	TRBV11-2	TGTCCCAGCAGCCATGGCAACACCGAGGAGCTGTATTTT	CPSSHGNTEELYF
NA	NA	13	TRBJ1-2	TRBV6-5	TGTGCCAGCAGTTACAGTGGATCCTATGGCTACACCTTC	CASSYSGSYGYTF
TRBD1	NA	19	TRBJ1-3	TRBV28	TGTGCCAGCAGTTCTTTTCCGGGACAGACGGGCTTCTCTGGAAACACCATATATTTT	CASSSFPGQTGFSGNTIYF
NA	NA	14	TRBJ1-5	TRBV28	TGTGCCAGCAGTTTACGGGGGGGCTGGCAGCCCCAGCATTTT	CASSLRGGWQPQHF
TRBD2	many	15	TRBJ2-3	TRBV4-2	TGTGCCAGCAGCCAAGGAATAGCGGGACGGAATACGCAGTATTTT	CASSQGIAGRNTQYF
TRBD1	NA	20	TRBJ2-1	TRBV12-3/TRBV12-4	TGTGCCAGCAGTCTTCCCCCGGGACAGGGAGGGCGAAGCTCCTACAATGAGCAGTTCTTC	CASSLPPGQGGRSSYNEQFF
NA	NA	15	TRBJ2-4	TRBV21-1	TGTGCCAGCAGCAGACCAGTTCTAGCCAAAAACATTCAGTACTTC	CASSRPVLAKNIQYF
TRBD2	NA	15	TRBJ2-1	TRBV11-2	TGTGCCAGCAGCTTAGGGACTAGCGGTCACGATGAGCAGTTCTTT	CASSLGTSGHDEQFF
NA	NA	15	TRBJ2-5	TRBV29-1	TGCAGCGTTGAAGGCCCAACAGTGGACCAAGAGACCCGGTACTTC	CSVEGPTVDQETRYF
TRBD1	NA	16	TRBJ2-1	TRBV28	TGTGCCAGCAGTTTGTTCGAGGGGGCGAGGTGCAATGAGGAGTTCTTC	CASSLFEGARCNEEFF
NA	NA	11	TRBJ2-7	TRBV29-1	TGCAGTGTCGGGACTCTCTACGAGCAGTACTTC	CSVGTLYEQYF
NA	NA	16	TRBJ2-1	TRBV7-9	TGTGCCAGCAGCTTATCACCGTTGGTAGCCGGGATTGAGCAGTTCTTC	CASSLSPLVAGIEQFF
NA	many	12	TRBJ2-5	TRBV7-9	TGTGCCAGCAGCTTGCCGTGGGAGACCCAGTACTTC	CASSLPWETQYF
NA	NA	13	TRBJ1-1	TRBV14	TGTGCCAGCAGCCTATCCATGGGCACTGAAGCTTTCTTT	CASSLSMGTEAFF
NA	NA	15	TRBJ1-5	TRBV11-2	TGTGCCAGTAGCTTCCATGGGGCTGTCAATCAGCCCCAGCATTTT	CASSFHGAVNQPQHF
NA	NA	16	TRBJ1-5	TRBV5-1	TGCGCCAGCAGCTTGCAGACTAGCGGGAGCACAGATACGCAGCATTTT	CASSLQTSGSTDTQHF
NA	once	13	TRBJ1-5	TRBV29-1	TGCAGGGTCTTACTTTCTGGGGGTCAGCCCCAGCATTTT	CRVLLSGGQPQHF
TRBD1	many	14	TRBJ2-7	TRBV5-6	TGTGCCAGCAGCTGGGGGACAGACCTCTGGGAGCAGTACTTC	CASSWGTDLWEQYF
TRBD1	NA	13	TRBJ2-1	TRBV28	TGTGCCGGCTCCGGGACAGCTTACAATGAGCAGTTCTTC	CAGSGTAYNEQFF
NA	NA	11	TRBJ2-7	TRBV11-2	TGTGCCAGTAGTGTCCAATACGAGCAGTACTTC	CASSVQYEQYF
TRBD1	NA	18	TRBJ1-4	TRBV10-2	TGCGCCAGCAGTCTAAGCCCGGGACAGGGTCAGCCTAATGAAAAACTGTTTTTT	CASSLSPGQGQPNEKLFF
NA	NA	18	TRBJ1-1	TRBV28	TGTGCCAGCAGTTTACGCCCCAAAACAGGGTTTAGGATCACTGAAGCTTTCTTT	CASSLRPKTGFRITEAFF